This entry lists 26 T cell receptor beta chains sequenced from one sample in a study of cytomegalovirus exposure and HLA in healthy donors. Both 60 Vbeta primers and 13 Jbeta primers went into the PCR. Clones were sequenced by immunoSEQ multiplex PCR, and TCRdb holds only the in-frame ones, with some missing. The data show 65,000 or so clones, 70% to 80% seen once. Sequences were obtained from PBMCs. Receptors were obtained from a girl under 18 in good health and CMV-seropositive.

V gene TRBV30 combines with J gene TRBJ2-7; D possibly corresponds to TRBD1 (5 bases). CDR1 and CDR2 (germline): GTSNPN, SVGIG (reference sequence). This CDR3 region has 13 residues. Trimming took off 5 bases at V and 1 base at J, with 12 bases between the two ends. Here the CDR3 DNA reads TGTGCCTGGGCCGCAGGGATTTCCTACGAGCAGTACTTC. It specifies CAWAAGISYEQYF. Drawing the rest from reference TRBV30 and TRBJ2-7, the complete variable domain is SQTIHQWPATLVQPVGSPLSLECTVEGTSNPNLYWYRQAAGRGLQLLFYSVGIGQISSEVPQNLSASRPQDRQFILSSKKLLLSDSGFYLCAWAAGISYEQYFGPGTRLTVT.

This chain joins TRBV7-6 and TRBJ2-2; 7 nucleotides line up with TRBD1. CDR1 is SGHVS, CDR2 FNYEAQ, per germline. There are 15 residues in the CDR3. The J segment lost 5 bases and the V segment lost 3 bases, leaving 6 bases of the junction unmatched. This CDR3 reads CASSFAGTATGELFF. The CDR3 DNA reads TGTGCCAGCAGCTTCGCCGGGACAGCAACCGGGGAGCTGTTTTTT.

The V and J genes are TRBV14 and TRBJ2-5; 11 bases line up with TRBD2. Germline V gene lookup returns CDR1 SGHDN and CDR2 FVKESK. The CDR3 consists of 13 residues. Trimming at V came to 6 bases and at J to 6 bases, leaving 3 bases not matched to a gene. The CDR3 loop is CASRLAGEQTQYF. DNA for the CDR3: TGTGCCAGCAGACTAGCGGGAGAACAGACCCAGTACTTC.

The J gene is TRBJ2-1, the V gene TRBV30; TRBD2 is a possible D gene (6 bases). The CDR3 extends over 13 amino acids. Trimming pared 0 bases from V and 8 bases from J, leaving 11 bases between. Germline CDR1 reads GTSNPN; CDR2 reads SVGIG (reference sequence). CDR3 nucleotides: TGTGCCTGGAGTGTACTCGGGAGCGATGAGCAGTTCTTC. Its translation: CAWSVLGSDEQFF.

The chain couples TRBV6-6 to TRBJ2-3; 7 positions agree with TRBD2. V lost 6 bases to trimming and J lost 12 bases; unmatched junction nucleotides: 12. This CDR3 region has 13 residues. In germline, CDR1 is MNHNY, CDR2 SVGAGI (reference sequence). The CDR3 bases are TGTGCCAGCAGCCCAGGAGCGAGCGGGGTCCAGTATTTT. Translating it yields CASSPGASGVQYF.

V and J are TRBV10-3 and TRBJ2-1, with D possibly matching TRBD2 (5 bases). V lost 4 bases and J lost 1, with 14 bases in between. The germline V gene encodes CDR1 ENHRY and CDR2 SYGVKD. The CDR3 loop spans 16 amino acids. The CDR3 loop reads CAISVGLGRSYNEQFF. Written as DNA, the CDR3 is TGTGCCATCAGTGTTGGTTTAGGGAGATCCTACAATGAGCAGTTCTTC.

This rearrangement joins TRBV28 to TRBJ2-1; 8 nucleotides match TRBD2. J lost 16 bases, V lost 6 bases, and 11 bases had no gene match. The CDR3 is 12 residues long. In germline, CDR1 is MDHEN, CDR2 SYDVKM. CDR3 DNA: TGTGCCAGCAGCTCGAGCCGGGTAGCGGGATTCTTC. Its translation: CASSSSRVAGFF.

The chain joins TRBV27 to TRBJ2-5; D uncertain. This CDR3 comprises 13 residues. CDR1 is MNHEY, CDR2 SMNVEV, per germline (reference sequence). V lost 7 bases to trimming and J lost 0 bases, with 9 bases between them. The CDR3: CASTPLYQETQYF. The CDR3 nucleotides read TGTGCCAGCACCCCCCTCTACCAAGAGACCCAGTACTTC.

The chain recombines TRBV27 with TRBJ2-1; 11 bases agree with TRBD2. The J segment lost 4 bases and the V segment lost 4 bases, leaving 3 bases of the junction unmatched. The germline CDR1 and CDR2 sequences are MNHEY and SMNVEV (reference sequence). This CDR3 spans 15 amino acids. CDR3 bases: TGTGCCAGCAGTTCAGGGACTAGCGGATACAATGAGCAGTTCTTC. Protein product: CASSSGTSGYNEQFF.

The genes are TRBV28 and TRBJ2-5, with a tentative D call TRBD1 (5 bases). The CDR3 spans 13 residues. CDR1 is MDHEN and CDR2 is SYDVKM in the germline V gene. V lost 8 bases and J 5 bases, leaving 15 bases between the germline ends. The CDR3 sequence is CASSGAGVETQYF. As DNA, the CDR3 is TGTGCCAGCTCTGGGGCTGGGGTTGAGACCCAGTACTTC.

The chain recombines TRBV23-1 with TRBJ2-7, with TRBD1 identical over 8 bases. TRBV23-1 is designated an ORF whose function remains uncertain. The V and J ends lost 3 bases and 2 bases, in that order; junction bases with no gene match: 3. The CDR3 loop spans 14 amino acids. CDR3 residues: CASSQEQGAYEQYF. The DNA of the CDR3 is TGCGCCAGCAGTCAGGAACAGGGGGCCTACGAGCAGTACTTC.

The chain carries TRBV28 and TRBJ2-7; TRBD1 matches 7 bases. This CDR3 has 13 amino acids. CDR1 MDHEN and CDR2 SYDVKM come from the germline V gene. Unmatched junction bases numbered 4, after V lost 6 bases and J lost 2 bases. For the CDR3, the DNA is TGTGCCAGCAGATCGACAGGGCCCTACGAGCAGTACTTC. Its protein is CASRSTGPYEQYF.

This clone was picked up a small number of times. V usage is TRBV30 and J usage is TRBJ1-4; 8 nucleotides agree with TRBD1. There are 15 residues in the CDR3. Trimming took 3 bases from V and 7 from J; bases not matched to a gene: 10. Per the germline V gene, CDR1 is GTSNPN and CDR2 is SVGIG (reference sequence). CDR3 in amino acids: CAWSGVTGAGEKLFF. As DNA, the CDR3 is TGTGCCTGGAGCGGAGTGACAGGGGCCGGTGAAAAACTGTTTTTT. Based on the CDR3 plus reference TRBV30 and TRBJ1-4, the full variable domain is SQTIHQWPATLVQPVGSPLSLECTVEGTSNPNLYWYRQAAGRGLQLLFYSVGIGQISSEVPQNLSASRPQDRQFILSSKKLLLSDSGFYLCAWSGVTGAGEKLFFGSGTQLSVL.

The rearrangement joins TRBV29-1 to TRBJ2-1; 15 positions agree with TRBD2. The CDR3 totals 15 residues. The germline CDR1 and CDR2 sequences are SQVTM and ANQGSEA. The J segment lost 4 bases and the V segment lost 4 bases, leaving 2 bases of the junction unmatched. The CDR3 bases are TGCAGCGTTGGGACTAGCGGGAGGGTGTACAATGAGCAGTTCTTC. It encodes CSVGTSGRVYNEQFF.

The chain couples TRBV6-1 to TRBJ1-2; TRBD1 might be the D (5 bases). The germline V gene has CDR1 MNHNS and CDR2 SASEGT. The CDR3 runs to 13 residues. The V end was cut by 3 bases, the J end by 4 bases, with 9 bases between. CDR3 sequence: CASSDRVIYGYTF. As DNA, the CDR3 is TGTGCCAGCAGTGACAGGGTTATCTATGGCTACACCTTC.

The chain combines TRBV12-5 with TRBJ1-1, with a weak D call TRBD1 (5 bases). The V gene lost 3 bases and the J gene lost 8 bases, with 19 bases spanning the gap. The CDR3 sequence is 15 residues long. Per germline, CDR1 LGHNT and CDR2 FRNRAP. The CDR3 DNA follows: TGTGCTAGTGGTTTCCCGACGGACAAAGGCCGCGAAGCTTTCTTT. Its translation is CASGFPTDKGREAFF. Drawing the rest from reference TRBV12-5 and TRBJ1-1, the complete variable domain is DARVTQTPRHKVTEMGQEVTMRCQPILGHNTVFWYRQTMMQGLELLAYFRNRAPLDDSGMPKDRFSAEMPDATLATLKIQPSEPRDSAVYFCASGFPTDKGREAFFGQGTRLTVV.

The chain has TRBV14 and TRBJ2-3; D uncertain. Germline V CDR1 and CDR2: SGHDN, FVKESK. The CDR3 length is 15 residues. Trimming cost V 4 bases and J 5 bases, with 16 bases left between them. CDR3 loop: CASSRLPQPVDTQYF. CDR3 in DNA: TGTGCCAGCAGCCGACTCCCACAACCGGTAGATACGCAGTATTTT.

The CDR3, as DNA: TGTGCCAGCAGCACACGGCCCCGACCGCGTAAACCAGGATGGGACACCTTC. Translating gives CASSTRPRPRKPGWDTF. The chain uses TRBV21-1 and TRBJ1-2; TRBD1, the D gene given by the table, was not confirmed from the DNA. TRBV21-1 is recorded as a pseudogene. This CDR3 spans 17 amino acids.

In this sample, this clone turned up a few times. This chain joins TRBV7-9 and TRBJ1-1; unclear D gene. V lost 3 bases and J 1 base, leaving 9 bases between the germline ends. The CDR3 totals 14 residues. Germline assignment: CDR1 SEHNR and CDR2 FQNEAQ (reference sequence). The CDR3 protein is CASSFVAENTEAFF. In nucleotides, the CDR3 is TGTGCCAGCAGCTTTGTGGCCGAGAACACTGAAGCTTTCTTT.

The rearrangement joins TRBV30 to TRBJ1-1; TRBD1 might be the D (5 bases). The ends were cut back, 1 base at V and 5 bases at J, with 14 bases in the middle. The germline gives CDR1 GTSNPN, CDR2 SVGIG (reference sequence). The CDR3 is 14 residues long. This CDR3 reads CAWSEQGGHTEAFF. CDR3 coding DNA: TGTGCCTGGAGTGAGCAGGGAGGGCATACTGAAGCTTTCTTT.

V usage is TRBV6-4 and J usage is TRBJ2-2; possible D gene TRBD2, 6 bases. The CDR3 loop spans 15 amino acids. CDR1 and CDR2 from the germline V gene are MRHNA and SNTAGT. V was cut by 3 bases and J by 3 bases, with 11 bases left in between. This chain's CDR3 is CASSDRGGDTGELFF. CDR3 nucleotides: TGTGCCAGCAGTGATAGAGGAGGGGACACCGGGGAGCTGTTTTTT.

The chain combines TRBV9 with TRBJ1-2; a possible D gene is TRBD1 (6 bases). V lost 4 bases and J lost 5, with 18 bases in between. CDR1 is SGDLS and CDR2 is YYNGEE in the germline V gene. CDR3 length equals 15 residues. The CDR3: CASSPDMDSSYGYTF. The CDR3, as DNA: TGTGCCAGCAGCCCCGACATGGACAGCTCATATGGCTACACCTTC. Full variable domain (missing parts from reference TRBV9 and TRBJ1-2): DSGVTQTPKHLITATGQRVTLRCSPRSGDLSVYWYQQSLDQGLQFLIQYYNGEERAKGNILERFSAQQFPDLHSELNLSSLELGDSALYFCASSPDMDSSYGYTFGSGTRLTVV.

CDR3 sequence reads: CASSPSGHNTEAFF. The CDR3 coding sequence is TGTGCCAGCAGTCCATCCGGACATAACACTGAAGCTTTCTTT. The chain couples TRBV28 to TRBJ1-1; maybe TRBD1 (5 bases). Trimming took 5 bases from V and 2 from J, leaving 12 bases between them. The CDR3 has 14 amino acids. Looked up from germline, CDR1 is MDHEN and CDR2 is SYDVKM. The variable domain in full, completed from reference TRBV28 and TRBJ1-1, reads DVKVTQSSRYLVKRTGEKVFLECVQDMDHENMFWYRQDPGLGLRLIYFSYDVKMKEKGDIPEGYSVSREKKERFSLILESASTNQTSMYLCASSPSGHNTEAFFGQGTRLTVV.

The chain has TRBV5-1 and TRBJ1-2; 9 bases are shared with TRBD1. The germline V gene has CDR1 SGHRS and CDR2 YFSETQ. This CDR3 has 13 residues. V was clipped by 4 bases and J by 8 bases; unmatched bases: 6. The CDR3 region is CASSVDRGRGYTF. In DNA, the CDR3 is TGCGCCAGCAGCGTGGACAGGGGAAGAGGCTACACCTTC.

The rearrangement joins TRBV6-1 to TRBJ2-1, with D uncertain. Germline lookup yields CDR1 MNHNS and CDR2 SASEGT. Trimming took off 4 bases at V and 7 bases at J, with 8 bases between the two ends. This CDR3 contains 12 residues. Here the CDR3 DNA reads TGTGCCAGCAGTGCTCCCGCGAATGAGCAGTTCTTC. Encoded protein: CASSAPANEQFF.

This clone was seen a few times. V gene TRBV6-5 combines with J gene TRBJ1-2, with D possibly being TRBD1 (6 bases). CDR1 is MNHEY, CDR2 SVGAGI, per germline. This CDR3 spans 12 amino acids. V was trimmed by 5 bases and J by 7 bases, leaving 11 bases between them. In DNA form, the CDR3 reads TGTGCCAGCAGTGATCACAGGGCTGGCTACACCTTC. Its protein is CASSDHRAGYTF.